The 2 T cell receptor beta chains reported below all come from one sample, sequenced in a study of shared clonotypes between healthy human individuals. Sequencing used immunoSEQ multiplex PCR; TCRdb keeps in-frame clones, though not all of them. The table shows about a million clones, with approximately 80% occurring only once. The sequenced sample was memory CD4+ T cells from PBMCs. Subset in this sample: CD45RA-negative fraction. The receptors originated from a man younger than 35 in good health. Some clones in this sample may be carry-over from other donors' samples.

The gene calls are TRBV11-2 and TRBJ2-7; 14 bases fit TRBD2. Germline trimming cut 5 bases from V and 5 bases from J; bases unmatched to any gene: 14. The CDR3 totals 18 residues. The germline V gene has CDR1 SGHAT and CDR2 FQNNGV. In nucleotides, the CDR3 is TGTGCCAGCAGCGACCCTGATGGGGGACTAGCGGGAGCGGACGAGCAGTACTTC. Protein sequence: CASSDPDGGLAGADEQYF.

The chain is built from TRBV9 and TRBJ2-2; TRBD2 matches at 8 bases. The CDR3 consists of 18 residues. V lost 3 bases, J lost 1 base, and 11 bases stayed unmatched. The germline V gene encodes CDR1 SGDLS and CDR2 YYNGEE. CDR3 residues: CASSAGLAGLMNTGELFF. CDR3 nucleotide sequence: TGTGCCAGCAGCGCCGGGTTAGCGGGGCTTATGAACACCGGGGAGCTGTTTTTT.